Listed here are 27 T cell receptor beta chains from one sample, sequenced in a study of cytomegalovirus exposure and HLA in healthy donors. This table comes from immunoSEQ multiplex PCR, and its TCRdb copy is limited to in-frame clones, with some not included. The sample consists of about 98,000 clones, roughly 84% of them appearing once. Sequencing was performed on PBMCs. The receptors stem from a man aged 18 to 30 in good health and CMV-seropositive.

The J gene is TRBJ2-2, the V gene TRBV6-6; 15 positions match TRBD2. CDR3 size: 15 residues. The J segment lost 2 bases and the V segment lost 11 bases, leaving 3 bases of the junction unmatched. The germline gives CDR1 MNHNY, CDR2 SVGAGI (reference sequence). The CDR3, as DNA: TGTGCCTCGGGACTAGCGGGGGGAAACACCGGGGAGCTGTTTTTT. Protein product: CASGLAGGNTGELFF.

This clone was seen once. V gene TRBV5-4 combines with J gene TRBJ2-7; 11 positions agree with TRBD2. The CDR3 consists of 15 residues. Germline CDR1 reads SGHNT; CDR2 reads YYREEE (reference sequence). Unmatched junction bases numbered 4, after V lost 4 bases and J lost 1 base. The CDR3 loop is CASSPRTSGSYEQYF. CDR3 nucleotide sequence: TGTGCCAGCAGCCCGAGGACTAGCGGGTCCTACGAGCAGTACTTC.

The chain couples TRBV6-1 to TRBJ2-2, with 7 bases fitting TRBD2. CDR1 and CDR2 from the germline V gene are MNHNS and SASEGT. J lost 6 bases, V lost 1 base, and 11 bases had no gene match. The CDR3 length is 17 residues. The CDR3 loop reads CASSEEAGVVSAGELFF. CDR3 nucleotide sequence: TGTGCCAGCAGTGAAGAGGCGGGGGTCGTTTCCGCCGGGGAGCTGTTTTTT.

This chain uses TRBV7-3 with TRBJ2-1; 8 bases are a match to TRBD1. V was clipped by 5 bases and J by 5 bases; unmatched bases: 8. From germline, CDR1 is SGHTA and CDR2 FQGTGA. The CDR3 runs 15 residues. The CDR3 is CASSLGQGGHNEQFF. CDR3 DNA: TGTGCCAGCAGCCTAGGACAGGGCGGGCACAATGAGCAGTTCTTC. Based on the CDR3 plus reference TRBV7-3 and TRBJ2-1, the full variable domain is GAGVSQTPSNKVTEKGKYVELRCDPISGHTALYWYRQSLGQGPEFLIYFQGTGAADDSGLPNDRFFAVRPEGSVSTLKIQRTERGDSAVYLCASSLGQGGHNEQFFGPGTRLTVL.

V and J are TRBV18 and TRBJ2-7; 9 positions match TRBD2. The CDR3 loop spans 14 amino acids. The junction had 5 bases not matched to a gene; V was cut back by 3 bases and J by 5 bases. Germline V gene lookup returns CDR1 KGHSH and CDR2 LQKENI. CDR3 bases: TGTGCCAGCTCACCCCCAGCGGGGGGCGACGAGCAGTACTTC. It is translated as CASSPPAGGDEQYF.

This chain joins TRBV5-1 and TRBJ1-4; 10 positions match TRBD1. The CDR3 totals 14 residues. The J segment lost 8 bases and the V segment lost 5 bases, leaving 6 bases of the junction unmatched. Germline V gives CDR1 SGHRS, CDR2 YFSETQ. The CDR3 bases are TGCGCCAGCAGTTACGGGACAGGGGTGGAAAAACTGTTTTTT. The encoded protein is CASSYGTGVEKLFF. Variable domain in full (rest from reference TRBV5-1 and TRBJ1-4): KAGVTQTPRYLIKTRGQQVTLSCSPISGHRSVSWYQQTPGQGLQFLFEYFSETQRNKGNFPGRFSGRQFSNSRSEMNVSTLELGDSALYLCASSYGTGVEKLFFGSGTQLSVL.

The J gene is TRBJ2-3, the V gene TRBV7-2; 12 bases are shared with TRBD2. Germline V gene lookup returns CDR1 SGHTA and CDR2 FQGNSA. This CDR3 has 16 residues. Trimming cost V 7 bases and J 2 bases; bases outside gene matches: 7. The CDR3 nucleotides read TGTGCCAGCATCGGGAGACTAGCGGGGGTCACAGATACGCAGTATTTT. It encodes CASIGRLAGVTDTQYF.

This clone was seen once. The chain is built from TRBV9 and TRBJ2-3; D remains unclear. From germline, CDR1 is SGDLS and CDR2 YYNGEE. Trimming took off 1 base at V and 0 bases at J, with 12 bases between the two ends. The CDR3 extends over 16 amino acids. This CDR3 reads CASSVLHGSSTDTQYF. In nucleotides, the CDR3 is TGTGCCAGCAGCGTACTCCACGGGTCAAGCACAGATACGCAGTATTTT.

In its sample, this clone was seen once. V is TRBV21-1 and J is TRBJ2-5; the tabulated D call, TRBD2, remains unverified against the DNA. TRBV21-1 is annotated as a pseudogene. There are 17 residues in the CDR3. DNA for the CDR3: TGTGCCAGCAGCGAAAACCGACTAGCGGGGAGACAAGAGACCCAGTACTTC. Encoded protein: CASSENRLAGRQETQYF.

V usage is TRBV9 and J usage is TRBJ1-4; TRBD1 matches at 7 bases. CDR1 is SGDLS, CDR2 YYNGEE, per germline. Trimming at V came to 3 bases and at J to 8 bases, leaving 7 bases not matched to a gene. The CDR3 length is 14 residues. CDR3 sequence (DNA): TGTGCCAGCAGCGCCGGGACACAGGGGGAAAAACTGTTTTTT. It translates to CASSAGTQGEKLFF.

The chain's CDR3 is CASSEGLTWRTQYF. In DNA, the CDR3 is TGTGCCAGCAGCGAGGGCCTTACCTGGAGGACCCAGTACTTC. The rearrangement links TRBV27 to TRBJ2-5; weak D call: TRBD2 (5 bases). The CDR3 is 14 amino acids. CDR1 and CDR2 (germline): MNHEY, SMNVEV (reference sequence). V was shortened by 6 bases and J by 7 bases, with 18 bases between the two germline ends.

The CDR3 is CASSIFSVPNTEAFF. In DNA form, the CDR3 reads TGTGCCAGTAGTATTTTTTCTGTCCCGAACACTGAAGCTTTCTTT. V gene TRBV19 combines with J gene TRBJ1-1; D is uncertain. The V end was cut by 3 bases, the J end by 1 base, with 12 bases between. This CDR3 contains 15 residues. Looked up from germline, CDR1 is LNHDA and CDR2 is SQIVND (reference sequence).

This chain joins TRBV19 and TRBJ1-2; TRBD1 matches 7 bases. V shed 5 bases, J shed 6 bases, and the junction held 12 bases outside the gene matches. Germline CDR1 is LNHDA and CDR2 is SQIVND (reference sequence). The CDR3 covers 15 residues. CDR3 sequence: CASSLYTGTDDGYTF. The CDR3 nucleotides are TGTGCCAGTAGTCTCTACACCGGGACAGATGATGGCTACACCTTC.

The chain couples TRBV6-5 to TRBJ2-5; D might be TRBD2 (7 bases). V lost 2 bases, J lost 10 bases, and 14 bases lay in between. This CDR3 is built from 13 residues. Per germline, CDR1 MNHEY and CDR2 SVGAGI. The chain's CDR3 is CASSYGGARGQYF. In DNA form, the CDR3 reads TGTGCCAGCAGTTACGGGGGGGCGCGGGGCCAGTACTTC.

The J gene is TRBJ1-2, the V gene TRBV4-3; no clear D. The germline V and J ends were trimmed by 0 bases and 7 bases, with 12 bases remaining between them. CDR3 length: 14 residues. Germline V gene lookup returns CDR1 LGHNA and CDR2 YSLEER. The CDR3 coding sequence is TGCGCCAGCAGCCAAGATAGATTGGCAGGTGGCTACACCTTC. It encodes CASSQDRLAGGYTF.

The chain recombines TRBV5-1 with TRBJ1-2; TRBD1 matches 8 bases. With 4 bases clipped from V and 8 bases from J, the junction kept 10 bases outside the gene matches. The CDR3 length is 14 residues. Germline V CDR1 and CDR2: SGHRS, YFSETQ. The CDR3 region is CASSPEGQGRGYTF. The CDR3, as DNA: TGCGCCAGCAGCCCAGAAGGACAGGGTCGAGGCTACACCTTC.

The count of this clone is one. The V and J genes are TRBV2 and TRBJ2-7; no definite D call. The germline V and J ends were trimmed by 7 bases and 3 bases, with 7 bases remaining between them. This CDR3 comprises 11 residues. Looked up from germline, CDR1 is SNHLY and CDR2 is FYNNEI. The CDR3 loop reads CASTSYYEQYF. The CDR3 coding sequence is TGTGCCAGCACCTCTTACTACGAGCAGTACTTC.

The rearrangement joins TRBV4-3 to TRBJ1-5, with 8 nucleotides matching TRBD1. The CDR3 loop spans 14 amino acids. The junction had 5 bases not matched to a gene; V was cut back by 3 bases and J by 7 bases. CDR1 and CDR2 from the germline V gene are LGHNA and YSLEER. Written as DNA, the CDR3 is TGCGCCAGCAGCCATCGGACAGGGCGACAGCCCCAGCATTTT. It codes for CASSHRTGRQPQHF.

The chain links TRBV25-1 to TRBJ2-3, with D unclear. The CDR3 consists of 13 residues. Trimming removed 6 bases at V and 9 bases at J, with 16 bases between. Per germline, CDR1 MGHDK and CDR2 SYGVNS. Written as DNA, the CDR3 is TGTGCCAGCAGGTCGTCCCCCCCTACGACGCAGTATTTT. Amino acid sequence: CASRSSPPTTQYF.

The chain couples TRBV11-2 to TRBJ2-7; 9 nucleotides align to TRBD1. The junction had 13 bases not matched to a gene; V was cut back by 4 bases and J by 3 bases. This CDR3 region has 17 residues. CDR1 and CDR2 (germline): SGHAT, FQNNGV. CDR3 sequence (DNA): TGTGCCAGCAGCTCCCCGCGCCGGGACAGGGTCGACTACGAGCAGTACTTC. Amino acids: CASSSPRRDRVDYEQYF.

V and J are TRBV19 and TRBJ2-7; the match to TRBD1 covers 8 bases. CDR1 and CDR2 (germline): LNHDA, SQIVND (reference sequence). The CDR3 is 13 residues long. V gave up 3 bases and J gave up 7 bases; unmatched junction bases: 5. The CDR3 here is CASSIGQGGEQYF. In nucleotides, the CDR3 is TGTGCCAGTAGTATTGGACAGGGCGGTGAGCAGTACTTC.

In its sample, this clone was seen many times. The CDR3 region has the DNA TGTGCCAGCAGTTTTCGGGGGAATGAGCAGTTCTTC. Its translation is CASSFRGNEQFF. This chain uses TRBV27 with TRBJ2-1, with TRBD2 as a possible D gene (6 bases). Germline CDR1 reads MNHEY; CDR2 reads SMNVEV (reference sequence). The V end lost 3 bases, the J end lost 7 bases, and 7 bases lay between the germline ends. This CDR3 region has 12 residues.

The V and J genes are TRBV4-1 and TRBJ2-5; 8 bases align to TRBD1. There are 18 residues in the CDR3. V gave up 2 bases and J gave up 0 bases; unmatched junction bases: 11. CDR1 and CDR2 (germline): MGHRA, YSYEKL. The CDR3 sequence: CASSQIGQGQVYQETQYF. In DNA, the CDR3 is TGCGCCAGCAGCCAAATAGGACAGGGACAAGTTTACCAAGAGACCCAGTACTTC.

The V call is TRBV4-3, the J call TRBJ2-1; D is unclear. V was trimmed by 0 bases and J by 2 bases, leaving 11 bases between them. Looked up from germline, CDR1 is LGHNA and CDR2 is YSLEER. CDR3 length: 16 residues. This CDR3 is CASSQELGGTYNEQFF. The CDR3 nucleotides read TGCGCCAGCAGCCAAGAGTTAGGCGGAACCTACAATGAGCAGTTCTTC.

The CDR3 loop reads CASSRTGAQPQHF. The CDR3 nucleotides read TGCGCCAGCAGCCGAACAGGGGCTCAGCCCCAGCATTTT. V is TRBV5-1 and J is TRBJ1-5; 7 bases agree with TRBD1. The CDR3 is 13 amino acids. J gave up 6 bases and V 4 bases, and 4 bases lay outside the gene matches. Germline values: CDR1 SGHRS, CDR2 YFSETQ.

The V gene is TRBV4-3, the J gene TRBJ2-3; 9 nucleotides agree with TRBD1. The trim removed 3 bases at V and 3 bases at J, leaving 7 bases unmatched. This CDR3 spans 16 amino acids. Germline CDR1 and CDR2: LGHNA and YSLEER. The CDR3: CASSQGQGGWTDTQYF. As DNA, the CDR3 is TGCGCCAGCAGCCAGGGACAGGGTGGGTGGACAGATACGCAGTATTTT.

This chain uses TRBV9 with TRBJ1-2; 9 bases match TRBD1. The CDR3 is 14 amino acids. The J segment lost 8 bases and the V segment lost 3 bases, leaving 8 bases of the junction unmatched. Germline V gives CDR1 SGDLS, CDR2 YYNGEE. The DNA for the CDR3 is TGTGCCAGCAGCGCAAGACAGGGGGTAGGGGGCTACACCTTC. This encodes CASSARQGVGGYTF.